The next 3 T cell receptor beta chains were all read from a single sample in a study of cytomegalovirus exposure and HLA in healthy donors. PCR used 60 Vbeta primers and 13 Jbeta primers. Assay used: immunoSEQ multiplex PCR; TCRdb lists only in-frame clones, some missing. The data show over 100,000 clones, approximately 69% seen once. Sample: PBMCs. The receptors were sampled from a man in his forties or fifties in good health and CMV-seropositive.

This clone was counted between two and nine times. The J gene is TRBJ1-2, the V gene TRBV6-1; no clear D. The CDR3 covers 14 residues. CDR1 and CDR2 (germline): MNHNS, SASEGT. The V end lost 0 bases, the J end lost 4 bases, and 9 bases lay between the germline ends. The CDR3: CASSEAGESYGYTF. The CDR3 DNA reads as TGTGCCAGCAGTGAAGCGGGAGAAAGCTATGGCTACACCTTC.

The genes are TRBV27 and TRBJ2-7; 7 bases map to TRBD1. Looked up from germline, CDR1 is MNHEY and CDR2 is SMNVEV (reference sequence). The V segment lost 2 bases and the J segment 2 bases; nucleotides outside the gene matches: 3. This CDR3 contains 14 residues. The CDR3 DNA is TGTGCCAGCAGTTTAGGGCAGGGGGCCTACGAGCAGTACTTC. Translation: CASSLGQGAYEQYF.

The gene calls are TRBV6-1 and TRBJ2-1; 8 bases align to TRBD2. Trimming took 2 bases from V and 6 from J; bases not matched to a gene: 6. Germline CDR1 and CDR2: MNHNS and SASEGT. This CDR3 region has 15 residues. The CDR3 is CASSEPGGRGNEQFF. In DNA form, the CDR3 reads TGTGCCAGCAGTGAACCGGGGGGGCGTGGCAATGAGCAGTTCTTC.